Each of the 10 T cell receptor beta chains below was sequenced from the same sample in a study of cytomegalovirus exposure and HLA in healthy donors. In the PCR, 60 Vbeta and 13 Jbeta primers were used. Measured with immunoSEQ multiplex PCR; TCRdb has only the in-frame clones, and not every one. The repertoire consists of tens of thousands of clones, with approximately 80% occurring once and the leading ten covering around 2.9%. Sequenced sample: PBMCs. These TCRs come from a woman in her twenties or thirties in good health and CMV-seronegative.

The chain recombines TRBV4-1 with TRBJ1-3; 7 bases match TRBD1. Germline assignment: CDR1 MGHRA and CDR2 YSYEKL. The CDR3 extends over 16 amino acids. Losses at the gene ends were 0 bases for V and 6 bases for J; bases not matched to a gene: 8. The CDR3 region is CASSQDSQGGANTIYF. The DNA of the CDR3 is TGCGCCAGCAGCCAAGATTCCCAGGGGGGAGCAAACACCATATATTTT.

The chain is built from TRBV9 and TRBJ2-1, with 9 bases aligning to TRBD1. V lost 1 base and J lost 6; bases outside the gene matches: 8. CDR1 is SGDLS, CDR2 YYNGEE, per germline. The CDR3 is 16 residues long. CDR3 sequence reads: CASSVIQGAPGNEQFF. In DNA, the CDR3 is TGTGCCAGCAGCGTAATACAGGGGGCACCTGGCAATGAGCAGTTCTTC.

The V and J genes are TRBV4-1 and TRBJ1-1; the D is unclear. The CDR3 runs 13 residues. V was pared by 0 bases and J by 1 base, with 3 bases between. Germline values: CDR1 MGHRA, CDR2 YSYEKL. The CDR3 region has the DNA TGCGCCAGCAGCCAAGATAGGAACACTGAAGCTTTCTTT. Amino acid sequence: CASSQDRNTEAFF.

The chain joins TRBV7-2 to TRBJ1-2; D call uncertain. The CDR3 covers 13 residues. Germline V lookup: CDR1 SGHTA, CDR2 FQGNSA. Trimming took 4 bases from V and 0 from J, leaving 6 bases between them. The CDR3 bases are TGTGCCAGCAGCTCGAGGACTAACTATGGCTACACCTTC. It specifies CASSSRTNYGYTF.

The chain links TRBV4-1 to TRBJ1-2, with D maybe TRBD1 (6 bases). The CDR3 runs 17 residues. Trimming removed 3 bases from V and 3 bases from J, with 20 bases in between. Looked up from germline, CDR1 is MGHRA and CDR2 is YSYEKL. The CDR3 spells CASSHEQGGVFDYGYTF. CDR3 in DNA: TGCGCCAGCAGCCATGAACAGGGCGGTGTTTTTGACTATGGCTACACCTTC.

The chain joins TRBV4-1 to TRBJ2-2; a possible D gene is TRBD2 (5 bases). The CDR3 spans 16 residues. Per germline, CDR1 MGHRA and CDR2 YSYEKL. V was clipped by 5 bases and J by 0 bases, with 13 bases between them. CDR3 in DNA: TGCGCCAGCAGCTTAGGCCGAGGGCCGAACACCGGGGAGCTGTTTTTT. Encoded protein: CASSLGRGPNTGELFF.

The V call is TRBV19, the J call TRBJ2-2; a weak D match, TRBD2 (6 bases). Germline lookup yields CDR1 LNHDA and CDR2 SQIVND (reference sequence). There are 15 residues in the CDR3. V was trimmed by 1 base and J by 7 bases, leaving 13 bases between them. CDR3 sequence: CASSIASVWGGELFF. CDR3 DNA sequence: TGTGCCAGTAGTATAGCTAGCGTCTGGGGCGGGGAGCTGTTTTTT.

The chain recombines TRBV5-5 with TRBJ1-2, with D perhaps matching TRBD1 (6 bases). Trimming left V 4 bases short and J 4 bases short, with 11 bases between. Germline V gives CDR1 SGHKS, CDR2 YYEKEE (reference sequence). The CDR3 runs to 13 residues. This chain's CDR3 is CASSEDRIYGYTF. The CDR3 bases are TGTGCCAGCAGCGAAGACAGGATCTATGGCTACACCTTC.

In its sample, this clone was seen a few times. The chain has TRBV5-8 and TRBJ1-2; D not certain. Per the germline V gene, CDR1 is SGHTS and CDR2 is YDEGEE. V was trimmed by 1 base and J by 7 bases, leaving 8 bases between them. The CDR3 has 12 amino acids. The DNA for the CDR3 is TGTGCCAGCAGCTTGAGACTGGGTGGCTACACCTTC. Protein product: CASSLRLGGYTF. The full variable domain, its missing parts supplied by reference TRBV5-8 and TRBJ1-2, is EAGVTQSPTHLIKTRGQQATLRCSPISGHTSVYWYQQALGLGLQFLLWYDEGEERNRGNFPPRFSGRQFPNYSSELNVNALELEDSALYLCASSLRLGGYTFGSGTRLTVV.

The rearrangement links TRBV5-4 to TRBJ1-1; D is unclear. The germline V gene has CDR1 SGHNT and CDR2 YYREEE (reference sequence). V lost 2 bases to trimming and J lost 4 bases, with 18 bases between them. The CDR3 is made up of 16 amino acids. The CDR3 here is CASSLPLEGGATEAFF. The CDR3 DNA reads TGTGCCAGCAGCTTACCCCTGGAAGGCGGTGCCACTGAAGCTTTCTTT.